The 21 T cell receptor beta chains given below trace back to one sample, sequenced in a study of T cells in Graves' hyperthyroidism and ophthalmopathy. RNA transcripts served as the template for amplifying TCR beta CDR3 regions. First-round RT-PCR targeting the TCR CDR3 was performed with the HTBI primer set. TCRdb re-called the multiplex PCR reads with MiXCR, one entry per CDR3 protein. The table shows a few hundred thousand distinct CDR3 sequences, with around 13% occurring only once. Sample: blood. Receptors originate from a woman aged 40-49 years with Graves' hyperthyroidism.

This clonotype appeared many times. The chain uses TRBV6-1 and TRBJ1-1; D is unresolved. There are 13 residues in the CDR3. Trimming took off 8 bases at V and 8 bases at J, with 18 bases between the two ends. Germline V gene lookup returns CDR1 MNHNS and CDR2 SASEGT. The CDR3 region is CASSLSRGVEAFF. CDR3 in DNA: TGTGCCAGCTCTCTCAGCCGGGGTGTGGAAGCTTTCTTT.

This clonotype has just a few counts. The chain links TRBV6-1 to TRBJ1-2, with 8 bases lining up with TRBD1. The V gene end was trimmed by 6 bases and the J gene end by 8 bases; junction bases not matched to a gene: 8. This CDR3 is 13 amino acids long. Germline V gives CDR1 MNHNS, CDR2 SASEGT. The CDR3 DNA reads as TGTGCCAGCAGGCCGGACAGGGCATCAGGCTACACCTTC. Encoded protein: CASRPDRASGYTF.

Comments on this clonotype: Its ends do not fully match the called genes, so a read error is possible. This chain connects TRBV20-1 to TRBJ2-5, with D hard to call. Per the germline V gene, CDR1 is DFQATT and CDR2 is SNEGSKA (reference sequence). The CDR3 is 12 amino acids. In nucleotides, the CDR3 is TGCAGTGCTCGCTGGAATCAAGATACCCAGTACTTC. Translating gives CSARWNQDTQYF.

This clonotype was seen many times. The chain carries TRBV10-3 and TRBJ2-3; TRBD2 aligns across 10 bases. Per germline, CDR1 ENHRY and CDR2 SYGVKD. Trimming removed 0 bases from V and 2 bases from J; junction bases left unmatched: 5. The CDR3 is made up of 17 amino acids. The CDR3 region is CAISESVGTSATDTQYF. The DNA of the CDR3 is TGTGCCATCAGTGAGTCGGTCGGGACTAGCGCCACAGATACGCAGTATTTT.

J is TRBJ2-7 and V is TRBV7-9; TRBD2 matches 14 bases. Trimming cost V 5 bases and J 5 bases; bases outside gene matches: 5. CDR1 is SEHNR, CDR2 FQNEAQ, per germline (reference sequence). The CDR3 has 15 amino acids. The CDR3 DNA reads as TGTGCCAGCAGCCCTAGGGGACTAGCGGGAGACGAGCAGTACTTC. Amino acid sequence: CASSPRGLAGDEQYF.

Of note for this clonotype: It may be a read error: a sequence one base away is much more abundant. This chain connects TRBV14 to TRBJ2-2; TRBD2 aligns across 7 bases. The V gene end was trimmed by 3 bases and the J gene end by 5 bases; junction bases not matched to a gene: 12. Per germline, CDR1 SGHDN and CDR2 FVKESK. The CDR3 is made up of 17 amino acids. In DNA, the CDR3 is TGTGCCAGCAGCCACGAAGTTCCCGGGGGGAGGACCGGGGAGCTGTTTTTT. This encodes CASSHEVPGGRTGELFF.

The CDR3 nucleotides are TGCAGTGCCTCCGGGACAGGGCGCGGGGAGCTGTTTTTT. Protein sequence: CSASGTGRGELFF. The chain is built from TRBV20-1 and TRBJ2-2; 9 bases are a match to TRBD1. The CDR3 spans 13 residues. Looked up from germline, CDR1 is DFQATT and CDR2 is SNEGSKA (reference sequence). The V gene end was trimmed by 6 bases and the J gene end by 7 bases; junction bases not matched to a gene: 6.

In regard to this clonotype: A much larger clone sits a single nucleotide away, making a read error possible. The genes are TRBV11-2 and TRBJ1-2, with D hard to call. Per the germline V gene, CDR1 is SGHAT and CDR2 is FQNNGV. This CDR3 has 15 amino acids. Trimming removed 4 bases from V and 7 bases from J, with 19 bases in between. DNA of the CDR3: TGTGCCAGCAGCTCTGTATCGTCTTTACTCTCTGGCTACACCTTC. It is translated as CASSSVSSLLSGYTF.

The chain couples TRBV20-1 to TRBJ1-6; D is ambiguous. Germline-derived CDR1 and CDR2 are DFQATT and SNEGSKA (reference sequence). This CDR3 comprises 16 residues. Deletions cut 2 bases from V and 0 bases from J, with 11 bases between. CDR3 DNA: TGCAGTGCTAGAATGGGGTCGAGCTCCTATAATTCACCCCTCCACTTT. This translates into CSARMGSSSYNSPLHF.

The sample holds many counts of this clonotype. This chain joins TRBV9 and TRBJ2-7; D ambiguous. CDR3 length: 12 residues. The ends were cut back, 4 bases at V and 6 bases at J, with 11 bases in the middle. Per germline, CDR1 SGDLS and CDR2 YYNGEE. CDR3 DNA sequence: TGTGCCAGCAGCCTCGAATGGGGCGAGCAGTACTTC. Translation gives CASSLEWGEQYF.

Notes on this clonotype: Because the CDR3 is missing its conserved closing phenylalanine or tryptophan, this is likely a read error. The J gene is TRBJ2-1, the V gene TRBV5-1; TRBD1 matches at 11 bases. J lost 4 bases, V lost 4 bases, and 4 bases had no gene match. This CDR3 has 15 amino acids. Germline V gene lookup returns CDR1 SGHRS and CDR2 YFSETQ. The CDR3 here is CASSRGTGGYNEQFI. The CDR3 region has the DNA TGCGCCAGCAGCCGCGGGACAGGGGGATACAATGAGCAGTTCATC.

This clonotype was counted ten times or more. V usage is TRBV20-1 and J usage is TRBJ2-7, with 11 positions matching TRBD1. The V gene end was trimmed by 2 bases and the J gene end by 3 bases; junction bases not matched to a gene: 3. The CDR3 runs 14 residues. CDR1 DFQATT and CDR2 SNEGSKA come from the germline V gene (reference sequence). DNA for the CDR3: TGCAGTGCTAGACCTGGGACAGGGGGCTACGAGCAGTACTTC. This translates into CSARPGTGGYEQYF.

This clonotype was counted ten times or more. The chain is built from TRBV28 and TRBJ1-1, with TRBD1 matching over 8 bases. Germline V gives CDR1 MDHEN, CDR2 SYDVKM. The J segment lost 4 bases and the V segment lost 5 bases, leaving 9 bases of the junction unmatched. The CDR3 sequence is 15 residues long. DNA for the CDR3: TGTGCCAGCAGTCCTTCGACAGGGGTTGTCACTGAAGCTTTCTTT. Protein sequence: CASSPSTGVVTEAFF.

This clonotype has only one observation. The J gene is TRBJ2-7, the V gene TRBV9; 7 nucleotides line up with TRBD2. The CDR3 totals 14 residues. V was pared by 0 bases and J by 6 bases, with 6 bases of the junction left unmatched. CDR1 is SGDLS, CDR2 YYNGEE, per germline. The CDR3 loop is CASSVGAGVGEQYF. DNA of the CDR3: TGTGCCAGCAGCGTAGGGGCGGGAGTGGGCGAGCAGTACTTC.

This clonotype came up many times. The genes are TRBV11-2 and TRBJ2-3; D is unresolved. V dropped 3 bases and J dropped 2 bases, with 3 bases sitting between them. The CDR3 covers 12 residues. Germline lookup yields CDR1 SGHAT and CDR2 FQNNGV. In DNA form, the CDR3 reads TGTGCCAGCAGCTTCGTCACAGATACGCAGTATTTT. The encoded protein is CASSFVTDTQYF.

In this sample, this clonotype turned up many times. This chain's CDR3 is CATSTDTQYF. The CDR3 DNA sequence: TGTGCCACCTCTACAGATACGCAGTATTTT. J is TRBJ2-3 and V is TRBV12-3 or TRBV12-4; D is unresolved. There are 10 residues in the CDR3. The V end was cut by 10 bases, the J end by 3 bases, with 5 bases between.

This clonotype was recorded at least ten times. The chain recombines TRBV9 with TRBJ2-1, with a weak D call TRBD1 (6 bases). The germline V gene encodes CDR1 SGDLS and CDR2 YYNGEE. V lost 0 bases to trimming and J lost 7 bases, with 14 bases between them. CDR3 length: 15 residues. CDR3 sequence (DNA): TGTGCCAGCAGCGTAGAGGGACACAAGGCTAATGAGCAGTTCTTC. This codes for CASSVEGHKANEQFF. Full variable domain (rest looked up from reference TRBV9 and TRBJ2-1): DSGVTQTPKHLITATGQRVTLRCSPRSGDLSVYWYQQSLDQGLQFLIQYYNGEERAKGNILERFSAQQFPDLHSELNLSSLELGDSALYFCASSVEGHKANEQFFGPGTRLTVL.

There are many counts of this clonotype. The chain joins TRBV28 to TRBJ2-1, with TRBD2 identical over 13 bases. The CDR3 spans 15 residues. Germline V gene data show CDR1 as MDHEN and CDR2 as SYDVKM. V shed 6 bases and J 7 bases; nucleotides not matched to a gene: 6. The CDR3 protein is CASSRTSGRVNEQFF. For the CDR3, the DNA is TGTGCCAGCAGCCGTACTAGCGGGAGGGTTAATGAGCAGTTCTTC. Based on the CDR3 plus reference TRBV28 and TRBJ2-1, the full variable domain is DVKVTQSSRYLVKRTGEKVFLECVQDMDHENMFWYRQDPGLGLRLIYFSYDVKMKEKGDIPEGYSVSREKKERFSLILESASTNQTSMYLCASSRTSGRVNEQFFGPGTRLTVL.

This clonotype has at least ten counts. CDR3 in amino acids: CASSLIQGPETQYF. The CDR3 DNA follows: TGCGCCAGCAGCTTAATACAGGGTCCAGAGACCCAGTACTTC. This chain connects TRBV5-1 to TRBJ2-5; D might be TRBD1 (6 bases). Germline CDR1 reads SGHRS; CDR2 reads YFSETQ. This CDR3 region has 14 residues. The V and J ends lost 2 bases and 4 bases respectively, with 12 bases between them.

This chain connects TRBV5-6 to TRBJ1-2, with D possibly TRBD1 on 5 matching bases. The CDR3 runs 13 residues. Per the germline V gene, CDR1 is SGHDT and CDR2 is YYEEEE. Between the trimmed V and J ends, which lost 0 bases and 8 bases, there was a span of 11 bases. The CDR3 protein is CASSLVVGEGYTF. The CDR3 nucleotides are TGTGCCAGCAGCTTGGTTGTGGGGGAAGGCTACACCTTC.

CDR3 residues: CASSLEDGVSNEQFF. The CDR3 DNA reads as TGTGCCAGCAGCTTGGAAGACGGGGTAAGCAATGAGCAGTTCTTC. The chain joins TRBV5-8 to TRBJ2-1; D may be TRBD2 (5 bases). V was shortened by 0 bases and J by 6 bases, with 13 bases between the two germline ends. CDR3 length: 15 residues. Germline CDR1 reads SGHTS; CDR2 reads YDEGEE.